Listed here is a single TCR beta chain. Its antigen is currently unknown. Unmatched junction bases numbered 7, after V lost 8 bases and J lost 5 bases. CDR1 and CDR2 from the germline V gene are SNHLY and FYNNEI. The CDR3 has 14 amino acids. This entry is derived from a study of blood T cells in healthy people across ages. A sample-barcoded 5' primer and a J-beta primer mix were used in a second PCR of roughly 7 to 11 cycles. TCRdb passed the 5' RACE reads through MiXCR, listing each CDR3 protein once. In the table there are 700,000 to 950,000 distinct CDR3 sequences, roughly 45% of which are singletons. General observations from the study: Diversity figures based on one million T cells were deemed too low. Expanded clonotype changes were possibly confounded by unknown donor CMV status.

The TCR originated in a woman aged 60-75 years in good health. Sequenced: blood. V gene TRBV2 combines with J gene TRBJ2-2; 8 bases are a match to TRBD2. This CDR3 reads CASGTGTRTGELFF. CDR3 sequence (DNA): TGTGCCAGCGGGACCGGGACTAGGACCGGGGAGCTGTTTTTT.